Sequencing of this T cell receptor (beta chain) was carried out in a study of blood T cell repertoires in COVID-19. Across the study: Samples taken during acute and convalescent COVID-19 were collected in the United States, Italy and Spain. Nucleic acid was either cDNA or gDNA, and it came from T cells, B-cell-depleted T cells, or PBMCs.

Germline CDR1 reads LGHNA; CDR2 reads YNFKEQ. The V segment lost 0 bases and the J segment 2 bases; nucleotides outside the gene matches: 6. This CDR3 contains 16 residues. Per the authors' pipeline: Reference gene primer amplification gave nucleated cell count estimates. TCRdb's copy holds only in-frame clones and misses some; the assay was immunoSEQ multiplex PCR. Clone size and V and J calls were adopted from that table, with D and trimming inferred from the DNA. This table has 300,000 to 350,000 clones, approximately 82% appearing once. This clone was recorded once. The specimen sequenced was peripheral blood. This clonotype was obtained from a man aged 30 to 39 with active or convalescent COVID-19. The chain uses TRBV4-2 and TRBJ1-2; 7 bases map to TRBD1. As DNA, the CDR3 is TGTGCCAGCAGCCAAGATCAGTCAGGGGGGAACTATGGCTACACCTTC. Its protein is CASSQDQSGGNYGYTF.